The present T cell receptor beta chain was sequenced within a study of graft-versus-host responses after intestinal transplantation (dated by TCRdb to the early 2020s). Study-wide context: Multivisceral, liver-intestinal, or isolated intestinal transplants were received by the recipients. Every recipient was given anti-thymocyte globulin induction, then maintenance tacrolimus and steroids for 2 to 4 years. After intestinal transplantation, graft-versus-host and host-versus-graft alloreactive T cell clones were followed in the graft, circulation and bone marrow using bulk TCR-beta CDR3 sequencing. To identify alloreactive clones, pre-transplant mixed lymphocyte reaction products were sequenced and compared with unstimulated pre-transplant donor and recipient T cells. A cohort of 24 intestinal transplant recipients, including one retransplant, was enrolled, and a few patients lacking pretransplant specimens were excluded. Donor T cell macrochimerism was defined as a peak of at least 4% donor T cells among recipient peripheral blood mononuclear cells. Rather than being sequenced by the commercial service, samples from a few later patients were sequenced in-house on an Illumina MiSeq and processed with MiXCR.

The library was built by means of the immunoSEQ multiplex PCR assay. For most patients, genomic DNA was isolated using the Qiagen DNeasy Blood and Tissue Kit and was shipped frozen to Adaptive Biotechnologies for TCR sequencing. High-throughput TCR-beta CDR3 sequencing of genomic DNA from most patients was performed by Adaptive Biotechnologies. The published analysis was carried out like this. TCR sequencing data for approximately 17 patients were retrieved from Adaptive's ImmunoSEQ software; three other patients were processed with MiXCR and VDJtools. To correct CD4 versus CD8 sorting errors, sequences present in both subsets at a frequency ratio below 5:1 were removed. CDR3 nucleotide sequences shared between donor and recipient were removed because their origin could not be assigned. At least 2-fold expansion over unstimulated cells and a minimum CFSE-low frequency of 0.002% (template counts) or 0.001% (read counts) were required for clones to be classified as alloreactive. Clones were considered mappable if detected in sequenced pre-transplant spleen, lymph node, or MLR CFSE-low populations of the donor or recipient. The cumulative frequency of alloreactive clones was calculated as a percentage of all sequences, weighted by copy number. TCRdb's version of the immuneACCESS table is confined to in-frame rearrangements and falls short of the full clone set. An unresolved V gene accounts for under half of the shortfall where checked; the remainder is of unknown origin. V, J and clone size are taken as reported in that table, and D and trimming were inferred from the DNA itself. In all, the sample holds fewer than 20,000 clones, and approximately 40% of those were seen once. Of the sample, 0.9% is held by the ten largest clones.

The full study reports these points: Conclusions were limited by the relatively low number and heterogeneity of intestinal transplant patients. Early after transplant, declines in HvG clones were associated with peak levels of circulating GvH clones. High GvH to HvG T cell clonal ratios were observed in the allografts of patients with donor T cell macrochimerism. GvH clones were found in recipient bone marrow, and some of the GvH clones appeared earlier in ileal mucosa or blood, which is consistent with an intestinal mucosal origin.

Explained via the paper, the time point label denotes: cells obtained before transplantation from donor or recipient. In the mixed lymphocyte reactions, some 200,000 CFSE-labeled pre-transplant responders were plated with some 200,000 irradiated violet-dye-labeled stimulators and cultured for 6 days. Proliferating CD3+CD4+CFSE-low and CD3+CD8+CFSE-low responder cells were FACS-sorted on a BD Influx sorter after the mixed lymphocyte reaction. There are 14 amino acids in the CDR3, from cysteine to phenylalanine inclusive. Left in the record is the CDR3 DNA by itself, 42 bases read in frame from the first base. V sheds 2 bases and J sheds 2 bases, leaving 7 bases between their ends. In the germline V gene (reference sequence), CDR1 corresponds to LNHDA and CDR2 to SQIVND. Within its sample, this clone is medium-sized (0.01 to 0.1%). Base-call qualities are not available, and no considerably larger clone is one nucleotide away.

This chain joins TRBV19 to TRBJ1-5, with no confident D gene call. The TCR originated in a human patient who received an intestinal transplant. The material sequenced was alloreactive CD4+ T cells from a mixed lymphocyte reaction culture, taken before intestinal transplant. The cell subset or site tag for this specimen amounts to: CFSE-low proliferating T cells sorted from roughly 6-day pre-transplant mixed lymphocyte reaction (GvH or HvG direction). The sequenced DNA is TGTGCCAGTAGTATAAAAAGCGGCAATCAGCCCCAGCATTTT. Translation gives CASSIKSGNQPQHF.